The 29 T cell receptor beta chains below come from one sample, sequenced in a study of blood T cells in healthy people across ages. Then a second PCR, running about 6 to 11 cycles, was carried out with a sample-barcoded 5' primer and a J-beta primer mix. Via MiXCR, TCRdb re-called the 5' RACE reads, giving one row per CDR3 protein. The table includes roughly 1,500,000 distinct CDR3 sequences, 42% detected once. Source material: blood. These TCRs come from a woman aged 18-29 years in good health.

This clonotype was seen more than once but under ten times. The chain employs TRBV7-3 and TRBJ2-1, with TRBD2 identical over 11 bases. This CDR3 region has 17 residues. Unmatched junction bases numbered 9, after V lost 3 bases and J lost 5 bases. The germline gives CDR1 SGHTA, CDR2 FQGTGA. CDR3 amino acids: CASSLQLAGDLNNEQFF. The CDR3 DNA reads TGTGCCAGCAGCTTGCAACTAGCGGGGGACCTAAACAATGAGCAGTTCTTC.

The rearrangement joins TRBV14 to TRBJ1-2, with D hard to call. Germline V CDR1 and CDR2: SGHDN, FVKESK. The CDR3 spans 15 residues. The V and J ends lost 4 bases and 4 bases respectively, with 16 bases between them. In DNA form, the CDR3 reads TGTGCCAGCAGCCCCTTGAGCAGTGGGAGCTATGGCTACACCTTC. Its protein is CASSPLSSGSYGYTF.

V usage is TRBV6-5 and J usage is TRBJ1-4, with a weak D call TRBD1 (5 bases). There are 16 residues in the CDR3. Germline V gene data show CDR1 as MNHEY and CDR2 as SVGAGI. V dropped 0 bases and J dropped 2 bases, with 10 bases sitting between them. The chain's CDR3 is CASSYSVTVTNEKLFF. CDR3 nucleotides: TGTGCCAGCAGTTACTCCGTGACAGTTACTAATGAAAAACTGTTTTTT.

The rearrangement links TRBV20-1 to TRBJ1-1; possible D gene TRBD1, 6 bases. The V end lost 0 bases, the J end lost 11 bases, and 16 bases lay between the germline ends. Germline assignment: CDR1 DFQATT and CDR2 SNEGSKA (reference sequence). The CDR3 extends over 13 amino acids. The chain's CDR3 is CSARDLGRGFAFF. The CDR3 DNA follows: TGCAGTGCTAGAGATCTCGGGAGGGGGTTCGCTTTCTTT.

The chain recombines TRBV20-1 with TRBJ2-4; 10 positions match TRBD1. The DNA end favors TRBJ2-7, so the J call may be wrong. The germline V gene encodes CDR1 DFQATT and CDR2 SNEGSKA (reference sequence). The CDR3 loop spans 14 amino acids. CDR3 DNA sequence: TGCAGTGCTAGAGATTACCGGGACAGGGGCGAGCAGTACTTC. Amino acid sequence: CSARDYRDRGEQYF.

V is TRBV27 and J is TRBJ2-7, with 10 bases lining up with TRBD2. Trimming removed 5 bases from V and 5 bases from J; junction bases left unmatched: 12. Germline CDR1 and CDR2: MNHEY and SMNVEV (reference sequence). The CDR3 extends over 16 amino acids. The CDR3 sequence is CASSPASGRALNEQYF. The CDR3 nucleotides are TGTGCCAGCAGTCCAGCCAGCGGGAGGGCCCTCAACGAGCAGTACTTC.

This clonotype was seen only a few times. CDR3 nucleotide sequence: TGTGCCAGCGGTAGTTCGGGCTACGAGCAGTACTTC. This sequence encodes CASGSSGYEQYF. This chain connects TRBV6-5 to TRBJ2-7; D unresolved. Germline V CDR1 and CDR2: MNHEY, SVGAGI. This CDR3 has 12 residues. V was clipped by 8 bases and J by 3 bases, with 11 bases between them.

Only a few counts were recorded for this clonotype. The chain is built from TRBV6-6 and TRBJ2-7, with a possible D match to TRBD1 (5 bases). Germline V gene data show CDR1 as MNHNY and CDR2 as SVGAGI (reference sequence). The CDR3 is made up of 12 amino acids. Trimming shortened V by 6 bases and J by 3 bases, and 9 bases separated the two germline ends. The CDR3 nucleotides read TGTGCCAGCAGCAAGACAGACTACGAGCAGTACTTC. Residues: CASSKTDYEQYF.

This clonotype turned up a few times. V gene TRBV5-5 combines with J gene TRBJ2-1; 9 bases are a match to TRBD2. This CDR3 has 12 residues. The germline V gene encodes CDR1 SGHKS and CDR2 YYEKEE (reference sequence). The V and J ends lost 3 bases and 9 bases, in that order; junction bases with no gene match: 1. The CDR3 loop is CASSWTSVEQFF. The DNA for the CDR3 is TGTGCCAGCAGCTGGACTAGCGTTGAGCAGTTCTTC.

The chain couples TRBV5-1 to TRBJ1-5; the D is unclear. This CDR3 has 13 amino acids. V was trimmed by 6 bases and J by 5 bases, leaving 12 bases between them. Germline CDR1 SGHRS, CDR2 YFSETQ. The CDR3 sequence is CASTRRGDQPQHF. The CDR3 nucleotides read TGCGCCAGCACCCGCCGGGGTGATCAGCCCCAGCATTTT.

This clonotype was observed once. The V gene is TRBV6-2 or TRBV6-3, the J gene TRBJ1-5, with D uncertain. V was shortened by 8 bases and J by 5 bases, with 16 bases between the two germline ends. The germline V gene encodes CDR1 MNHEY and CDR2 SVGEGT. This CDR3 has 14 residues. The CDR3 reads CASLGGGRYQPQHF. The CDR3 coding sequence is TGTGCCAGCCTCGGAGGAGGACGCTATCAGCCCCAGCATTTT.

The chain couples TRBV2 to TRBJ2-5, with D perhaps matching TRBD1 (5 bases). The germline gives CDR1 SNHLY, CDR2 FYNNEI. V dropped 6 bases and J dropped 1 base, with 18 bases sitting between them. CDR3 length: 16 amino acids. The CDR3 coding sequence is TGTGCCAGCAGCACCACCCTCACAGGCCTCCAAGAGACCCAGTACTTC. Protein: CASSTTLTGLQETQYF.

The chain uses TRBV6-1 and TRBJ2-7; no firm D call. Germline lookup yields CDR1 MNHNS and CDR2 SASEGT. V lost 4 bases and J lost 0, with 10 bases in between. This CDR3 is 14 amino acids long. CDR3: CASSGIWTSYEQYF. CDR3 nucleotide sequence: TGTGCCAGCAGTGGTATTTGGACCTCCTACGAGCAGTACTTC.

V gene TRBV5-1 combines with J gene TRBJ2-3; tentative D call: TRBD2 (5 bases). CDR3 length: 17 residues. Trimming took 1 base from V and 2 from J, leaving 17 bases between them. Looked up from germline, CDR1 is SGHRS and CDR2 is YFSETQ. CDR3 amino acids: CASSLITAAAPTDTQYF. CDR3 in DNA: TGCGCCAGCAGCTTGATCACGGCAGCGGCGCCCACAGATACGCAGTATTTT. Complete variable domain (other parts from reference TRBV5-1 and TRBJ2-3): KAGVTQTPRYLIKTRGQQVTLSCSPISGHRSVSWYQQTPGQGLQFLFEYFSETQRNKGNFPGRFSGRQFSNSRSEMNVSTLELGDSALYLCASSLITAAAPTDTQYFGPGTRLTVL.

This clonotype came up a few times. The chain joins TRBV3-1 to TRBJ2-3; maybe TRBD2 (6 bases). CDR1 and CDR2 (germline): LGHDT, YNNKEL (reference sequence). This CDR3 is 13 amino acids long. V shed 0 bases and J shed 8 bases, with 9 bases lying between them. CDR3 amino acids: CASSQENGGTQYF. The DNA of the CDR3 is TGTGCCAGCAGCCAAGAGAACGGGGGTACGCAGTATTTT.

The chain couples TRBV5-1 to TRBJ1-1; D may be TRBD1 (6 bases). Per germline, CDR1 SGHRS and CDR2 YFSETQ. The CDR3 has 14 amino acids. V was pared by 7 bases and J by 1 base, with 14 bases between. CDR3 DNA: TGCGCCAGCCGCCAACAGGACAGGAACACTGAAGCTTTCTTT. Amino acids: CASRQQDRNTEAFF. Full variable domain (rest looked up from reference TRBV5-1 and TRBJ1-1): KAGVTQTPRYLIKTRGQQVTLSCSPISGHRSVSWYQQTPGQGLQFLFEYFSETQRNKGNFPGRFSGRQFSNSRSEMNVSTLELGDSALYLCASRQQDRNTEAFFGQGTRLTVV.

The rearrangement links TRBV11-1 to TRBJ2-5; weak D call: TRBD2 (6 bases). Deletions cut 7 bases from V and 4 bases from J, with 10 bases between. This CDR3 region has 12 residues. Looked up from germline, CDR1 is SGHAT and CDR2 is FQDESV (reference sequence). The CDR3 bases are TGTGCCAGCACCGAGGAGGGAGAGACCCAGTACTTC. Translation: CASTEEGETQYF.

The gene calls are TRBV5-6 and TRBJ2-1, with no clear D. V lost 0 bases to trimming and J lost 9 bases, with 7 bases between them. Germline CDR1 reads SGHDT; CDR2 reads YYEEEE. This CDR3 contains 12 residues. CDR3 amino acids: CASSLGYLEQFF. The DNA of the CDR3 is TGTGCCAGCAGCTTGGGCTACCTTGAGCAGTTCTTC.

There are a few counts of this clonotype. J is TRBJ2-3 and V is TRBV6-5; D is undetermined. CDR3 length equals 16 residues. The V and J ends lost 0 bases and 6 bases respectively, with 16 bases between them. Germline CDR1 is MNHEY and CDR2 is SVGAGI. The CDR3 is CASSYSTPVHGDTQYF. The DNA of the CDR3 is TGTGCCAGCAGTTACTCGACCCCGGTTCACGGGGATACGCAGTATTTT.

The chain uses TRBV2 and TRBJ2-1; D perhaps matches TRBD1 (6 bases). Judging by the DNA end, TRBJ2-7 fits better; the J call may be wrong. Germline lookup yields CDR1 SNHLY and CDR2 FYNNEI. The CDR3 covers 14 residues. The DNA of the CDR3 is TGTGCCAGCACAAGGGGGACCTCCTACAATGAGCAGTACTTC. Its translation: CASTRGTSYNEQYF.

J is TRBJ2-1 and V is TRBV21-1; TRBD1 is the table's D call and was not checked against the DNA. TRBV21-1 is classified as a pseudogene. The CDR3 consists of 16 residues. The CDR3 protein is CASSKATGTPHNEQFF. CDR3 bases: TGTGCCAGCAGCAAAGCGACCGGGACCCCGCACAATGAGCAGTTCTTC.

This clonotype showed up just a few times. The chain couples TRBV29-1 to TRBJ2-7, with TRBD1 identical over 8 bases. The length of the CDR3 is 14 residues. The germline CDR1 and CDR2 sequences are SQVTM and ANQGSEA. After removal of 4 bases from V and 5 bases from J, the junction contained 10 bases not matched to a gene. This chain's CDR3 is CSVGRQGHGNEQYF. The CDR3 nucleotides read TGCAGCGTTGGACGACAGGGGCACGGGAACGAGCAGTACTTC.

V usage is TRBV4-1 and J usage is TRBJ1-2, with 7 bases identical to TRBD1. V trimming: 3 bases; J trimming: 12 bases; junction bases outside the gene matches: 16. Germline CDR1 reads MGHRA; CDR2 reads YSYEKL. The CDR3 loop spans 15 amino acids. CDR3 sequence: CASSQTLYDRDHNTF. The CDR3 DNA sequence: TGCGCCAGCAGCCAGACGCTATACGACAGGGATCATAACACCTTC.

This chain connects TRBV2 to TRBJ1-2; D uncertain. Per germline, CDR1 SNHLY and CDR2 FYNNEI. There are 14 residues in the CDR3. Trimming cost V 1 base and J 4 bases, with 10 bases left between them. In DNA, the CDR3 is TGTGCCAGCAGTGAAGACAGTGCAATCTATGGCTACACCTTC. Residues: CASSEDSAIYGYTF.

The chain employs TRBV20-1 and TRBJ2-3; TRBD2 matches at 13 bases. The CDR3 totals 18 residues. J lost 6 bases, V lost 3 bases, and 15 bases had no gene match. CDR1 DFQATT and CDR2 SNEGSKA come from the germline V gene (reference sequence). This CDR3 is CSASQEIRTSGRGDTQYF. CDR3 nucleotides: TGCAGTGCTAGCCAAGAGATTCGGACTAGCGGGAGAGGGGATACGCAGTATTTT.

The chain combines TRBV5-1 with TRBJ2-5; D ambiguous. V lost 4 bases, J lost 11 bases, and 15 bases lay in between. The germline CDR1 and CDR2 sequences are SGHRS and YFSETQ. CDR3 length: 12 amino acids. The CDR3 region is CASSEIYSEQYF. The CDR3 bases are TGCGCCAGCAGCGAGATTTATTCTGAGCAGTACTTC. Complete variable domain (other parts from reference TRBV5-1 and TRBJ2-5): KAGVTQTPRYLIKTRGQQVTLSCSPISGHRSVSWYQQTPGQGLQFLFEYFSETQRNKGNFPGRFSGRQFSNSRSEMNVSTLELGDSALYLCASSEIYSEQYFGPGTRLLVL.

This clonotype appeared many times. The CDR3 loop reads CAISESGQASYEQYF. The CDR3 bases are TGTGCCATCAGTGAGTCGGGACAGGCTTCCTACGAGCAGTACTTC. This sequence joins TRBV10-3 and TRBJ2-7; 8 positions agree with TRBD1. In germline, CDR1 is ENHRY, CDR2 SYGVKD. After removal of 0 bases from V and 1 base from J, the junction contained 2 bases not matched to a gene. This CDR3 has 15 amino acids.

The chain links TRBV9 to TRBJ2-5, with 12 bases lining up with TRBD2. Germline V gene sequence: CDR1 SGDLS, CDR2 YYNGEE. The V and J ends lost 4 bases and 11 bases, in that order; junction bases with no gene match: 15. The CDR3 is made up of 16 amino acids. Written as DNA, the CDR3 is TGTGCCAGCAGCCAGACTAGCGGGGGCCAGTACAATGAGCAGTACTTC. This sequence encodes CASSQTSGGQYNEQYF.

The CDR3 DNA reads TGTGCCAGCAGCTTAGATCAAGGGGGCACCTACGAGCAGTACTTC. Translating gives CASSLDQGGTYEQYF. This chain links TRBV7-6 with TRBJ2-7; 7 nucleotides align to TRBD1. Germline loops: CDR1 SGHVS, CDR2 FNYEAQ. V lost 1 base to trimming and J lost 2 bases; unmatched junction nucleotides: 5. The CDR3 length is 15 residues.